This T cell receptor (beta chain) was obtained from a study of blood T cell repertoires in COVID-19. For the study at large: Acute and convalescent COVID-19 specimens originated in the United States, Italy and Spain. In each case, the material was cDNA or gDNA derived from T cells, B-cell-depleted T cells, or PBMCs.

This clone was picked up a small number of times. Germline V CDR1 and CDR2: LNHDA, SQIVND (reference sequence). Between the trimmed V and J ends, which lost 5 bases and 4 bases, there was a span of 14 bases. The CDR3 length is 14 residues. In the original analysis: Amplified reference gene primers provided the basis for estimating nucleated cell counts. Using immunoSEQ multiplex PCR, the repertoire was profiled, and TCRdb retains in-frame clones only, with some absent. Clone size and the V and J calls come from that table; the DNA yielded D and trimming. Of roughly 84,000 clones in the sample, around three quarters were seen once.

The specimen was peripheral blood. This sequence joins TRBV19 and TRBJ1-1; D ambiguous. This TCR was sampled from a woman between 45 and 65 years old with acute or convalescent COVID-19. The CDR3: CASSAAAGPTEAFF. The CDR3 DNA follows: TGTGCCAGTAGTGCCGCCGCAGGTCCCACTGAAGCTTTCTTT. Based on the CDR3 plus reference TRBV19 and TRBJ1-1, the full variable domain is DGGITQSPKYLFRKEGQNVTLSCEQNLNHDAMYWYRQDPGQGLRLIYYSQIVNDFQKGDIAEGYSVSREKKESFPLTVTSAQKNPTAFYLCASSAAAGPTEAFFGQGTRLTVV.